This record concerns one T cell receptor beta chain sequence. This clonotype was counted many times. It lacks a known antigen. There are no base qualities to consult, and no much larger clone falls within one base. The TCR beta CDR3 regions were amplified from the RNA transcripts. A first-round RT-PCR of the TCR CDR3 used the HTBI primer set with the Qiagen OneStep RT-PCR kit. The libraries were constructed in a second round of multiplex PCR and then size-selected and purified. Libraries were sequenced paired-end with 100 bp reads on an Illumina HiSeq2000. In the original analysis: SOAPnuke was used to process the raw data, with reads discarded if the reads contained adapters or uncalled bases, had a mean Phred below 15, or lacked an exact constant-primer or identifier match. COPE v1.2.5 was used to merge the high-quality paired reads, and each unique nucleotide sequence was defined as a clonotype. MiTCR v1.1 was used to align the clonotypes against IMGT TRBV, TRBD and TRBJ reference segments. Analysis was restricted to V-J combinations with a frequency above 0.0001, which covered 99% to 99.2% of repertoires. The TCS score was defined as F50 (clonal expansion) divided by E x V (chaos), with BLOSUM62-based TCRdist calculated between CDR3 peptides within each V-J. Welch's t-statistics and random forest reduced several hundred V-J features to 13, which were used in a naive Bayes classifier (R e1071). TCRdb cleaned the public reads at Q25 with fastp, built clones with MiXCR and kept in-frame beta chains. Every CDR3 protein is listed once, alongside the most common genes and DNA of its rows. The V and J calls and clone size come from TCRdb's table, not from the authors' own analysis. Present in this sample are about 360,000 distinct CDR3 sequences, 15% to 18% of which were seen just once. The ten largest account for 25% to 35% of the sample.

The data originate from a study of T cells in Graves' hyperthyroidism and ophthalmopathy (dated 2019 in TCRdb). For the study in its entirety: Peripheral blood was sampled at the time of initial diagnosis, prior to any treatment. TCR V-J signatures able to tell the groups apart were searched for in a discovery cohort of about a hundred patients, of whom fewer than 45 had Graves' ophthalmopathy and under 65 had stable Graves' hyperthyroidism. Prospective prediction of ophthalmopathy was tested in an independent validation cohort consisting of fewer than 20 hyperthyroidism patients and about 17 patients who later progressed to ophthalmopathy. The 75 to 100 discovery patients were randomly split 7:3 into training and test sets. In several Graves' hyperthyroidism patients, the study also compared T-cell repertoires from thyroid tissue with T-cell repertoires from blood. After sampling, hyperthyroidism patients received methimazole starting at 30 mg daily, and ophthalmopathy patients received high-dose intravenous methylprednisolone. The paper describes TCR Vbeta CDR3 sequencing of about 140 peripheral blood samples, made up of 43 ophthalmopathy patients, some 80 hyperthyroidism patients and some 17 progressor patients. General findings and caveats noted by the study authors: A 13 V-J signature model separated ophthalmopathy from stable hyperthyroidism, with approximately 87% sensitivity and 81.08% specificity in cross-validation and 80%/75% in testing. Blood samples also contained most of the expanded thyroid clonotypes (frequency above 0.001), which suggests that blood repertoires may reflect thyroid immune responses. Sample size was not statistically predetermined, and investigators were not blinded to group allocation. In validation, the model predicted progression to ophthalmopathy a median of around 6.5 months before onset, with roughly 70% sensitivity and about 75% specificity.

The junction carries 17 bases between V and J, which are trimmed by 0 bases and 8 bases respectively. Sequences MNHEY (CDR1) and SMNVEV (CDR2) are obtained from the germline V gene (reference sequence). Spanning cysteine to phenylalanine, the CDR3 consists of 16 amino acids. This entry keeps only the CDR3 DNA: 48 bases, framed from base 1. Hyperthyroidism patients were aged 18 to 65 years and newly diagnosed, with disease duration of less than 2 months. Exclusion was applied to patients with uncontrolled infections, other autoimmune diseases, pregnancy or lactation. Diagnoses were based on clinical symptoms, serum thyroxine and TRAb, thyroid ultrasound and orbital computed tomography. Blood from progressor patients was drawn when they were first diagnosed with hyperthyroidism, before any ophthalmopathy symptoms appeared. PBMCs were separated from roughly 9.3 ml of fresh peripheral blood using Ficoll-Paque density gradient centrifugation. Progressor patients were defined as those initially diagnosed with Graves' hyperthyroidism in whom ophthalmopathy developed during follow-up. Total RNA was extracted with Trizol reagent, and quality was checked on an Agilent 2100 Bioanalyzer.

The sequence joins TRBV27 to TRBJ2-1, with an unclear D gene assignment. Material: blood. This receptor was identified in a woman younger than 35 with Graves' hyperthyroidism that later progressed to Graves' ophthalmopathy. The nucleotide sequence reads as follows: TGTGCCAGCAGTTTATCAGGGCACCGGGTGTGGGATGAGCAGTTCTTC. This translates into CASSLSGHRVWDEQFF.